This record concerns one TCR beta chain sequence. The authors' processing: The authors estimated nucleated cell counts from reference gene primer amplification. Method: immunoSEQ multiplex PCR; TCRdb's copy keeps in-frame clones and lacks some. The DNA was the basis for D and trimming; V, J and clone size are from that table. Altogether about 120,000 clones are present, around 87% being singletons, with the ten largest covering around 7.3%. Germline V gene data show CDR1 as KGHSH and CDR2 as LQKENI. The V gene lost 3 bases and the J gene lost 8 bases, with 11 bases spanning the gap. This CDR3 comprises 13 residues. The sample belongs to a study of blood T cell repertoires in COVID-19. Background on the study: Specimens from acute and convalescent COVID-19 originated in the United States, Italy and Spain. Nucleic acid was either cDNA or gDNA, and it came from T cells, B-cell-depleted T cells, or PBMCs.

The sample was peripheral blood. The TCR sequence derives from a man aged 50 to 59 with acute or convalescent COVID-19. The rearrangement uses TRBV18 and TRBJ2-1; D is unresolved. DNA of the CDR3: TGTGCCAGCTCACCCATCATCCGGGATGAGCAGTTCTTC. Protein sequence: CASSPIIRDEQFF.